One sample yielded the 30 T cell receptor beta chains listed below, sequenced in a study of OX40 agonist ivuxolimab in advanced cancers. Method: immunoSEQ multiplex PCR; TCRdb's copy keeps in-frame clones and lacks some. This sample has 65,000 to 85,000 clones, with about 80% found just once. The material sequenced was CD4+ or CD8+ T cells sorted from blood, taken in a trial of the OX40 agonist ivuxolimab. These receptors were obtained from an adult with an advanced solid tumor such as melanoma, head and neck, liver or kidney cancer.

The chain employs TRBV27 and TRBJ2-5; 7 nucleotides align to TRBD1. This CDR3 spans 15 amino acids. Per the germline V gene, CDR1 is MNHEY and CDR2 is SMNVEV (reference sequence). The V segment lost 4 bases and the J segment 6 bases; nucleotides outside the gene matches: 11. The CDR3 region is CASSSGQTYKKTQYF. CDR3 bases: TGTGCCAGCAGTTCGGGACAGACTTACAAGAAGACCCAGTACTTC.

This clone was seen a handful of times. The gene calls are TRBV5-5 and TRBJ1-5; 10 bases are shared with TRBD1. The length of the CDR3 is 15 residues. The J segment lost 6 bases and the V segment lost 0 bases, leaving 3 bases of the junction unmatched. CDR1 and CDR2 from the germline V gene are SGHKS and YYEKEE (reference sequence). The CDR3 is CASSLGQGAVQPQHF. The DNA of the CDR3 is TGTGCCAGCAGCTTGGGACAGGGGGCAGTTCAGCCCCAGCATTTT.

The chain carries TRBV7-2 and TRBJ2-7; D is undetermined. Trimming took 1 base from V and 2 from J, leaving 9 bases between them. The V gene's germline CDR1 is SGHTA and CDR2 FQGNSA. CDR3 length: 14 amino acids. The DNA of the CDR3 is TGTGCCAGCAGCTTAGTAGCCCGCACCTACGAGCAGTACTTC. It yields the protein CASSLVARTYEQYF.

DNA of the CDR3: TGCAGCGTCCGAGGATACCAAGAGACCCAGTACTTC. The encoded protein is CSVRGYQETQYF. The chain is built from TRBV29-1 and TRBJ2-5, with D uncertain. The germline gives CDR1 SQVTM, CDR2 ANQGSEA. With 6 bases removed from V and 0 bases from J, the gap between germline ends came to 8 bases. This CDR3 contains 12 residues.

Turning to this clone: Sequence at one end of the junction differs from germline and may be a read error. J is TRBJ1-2 and V is TRBV20-1; the D is unclear. This CDR3 region has 11 residues. Germline V gene data show CDR1 as DFQATT and CDR2 as SNEGSKA (reference sequence). The CDR3 reads CSARDYYSYTF. CDR3 coding DNA: TGCAGTGCTAGAGACTACTATAGCTACACCTTC.

This chain joins TRBV19 and TRBJ2-3, with D perhaps matching TRBD1 (6 bases). Trimming pared 7 bases from V and 2 bases from J, leaving 10 bases between. The CDR3 length is 13 residues. Germline CDR1 reads LNHDA; CDR2 reads SQIVND (reference sequence). CDR3 sequence reads: CASKAGDTDTQYF. As DNA, the CDR3 is TGTGCCAGTAAAGCAGGGGACACAGATACGCAGTATTTT.

The rearrangement joins TRBV10-3 to TRBJ1-3; D is uncertain. V gave up 0 bases and J gave up 3 bases, with 6 bases separating them. The V gene's germline CDR1 is ENHRY and CDR2 SYGVKD. This CDR3 contains 14 residues. The CDR3 DNA is TGTGCCATCAGTGAGTCGGGAGGTGGAAACACCATATATTTT. Translation: CAISESGGGNTIYF.

The chain carries TRBV7-2 and TRBJ2-2; 12 nucleotides line up with TRBD2. Trimming at V came to 5 bases and at J to 5 bases, leaving 3 bases not matched to a gene. The CDR3 is 15 residues long. The germline V gene has CDR1 SGHTA and CDR2 FQGNSA. CDR3 amino acids: CASSPGLAGTGELFF. DNA for the CDR3: TGTGCCAGCAGCCCCGGACTAGCGGGAACCGGGGAGCTGTTTTTT.

This chain joins TRBV30 and TRBJ2-7; 12 bases match TRBD2. Trimming cost V 4 bases and J 4 bases; bases outside gene matches: 2. Germline CDR1 reads GTSNPN; CDR2 reads SVGIG (reference sequence). The CDR3 has 13 residues. In DNA form, the CDR3 reads TGTGCCTGGAAGACTAGCGGGAGATACGAGCAGTACTTC. It specifies CAWKTSGRYEQYF. The entire variable domain, with the rest obtained from reference TRBV30 and TRBJ2-7, is as follows: SQTIHQWPATLVQPVGSPLSLECTVEGTSNPNLYWYRQAAGRGLQLLFYSVGIGQISSEVPQNLSASRPQDRQFILSSKKLLLSDSGFYLCAWKTSGRYEQYFGPGTRLTVT.

The J gene is TRBJ2-5, the V gene TRBV7-2; no reliable D call. The V gene lost 1 base and the J gene lost 5 bases, with 8 bases spanning the gap. CDR3 length: 13 amino acids. Germline lookup yields CDR1 SGHTA and CDR2 FQGNSA. DNA for the CDR3: TGTGCCAGCAGCTTAGTGGGAAGGGAGACCCAGTACTTC. It is translated as CASSLVGRETQYF.

The chain couples TRBV5-6 to TRBJ1-1; D remains unclear. Germline CDR1 reads SGHDT; CDR2 reads YYEEEE. The ends were cut back, 0 bases at V and 5 bases at J, with 2 bases in the middle. There are 11 residues in the CDR3. This CDR3 is CASSLGTEAFF. CDR3 sequence (DNA): TGTGCCAGCAGCTTGGGGACTGAAGCTTTCTTT.

V is TRBV9 and J is TRBJ1-1; D ambiguous. Per germline, CDR1 SGDLS and CDR2 YYNGEE. Trimming cost V 1 base and J 1 base, with 5 bases left between them. The CDR3 covers 13 residues. The CDR3 coding sequence is TGTGCCAGCAGCGTAACAACGAACACTGAAGCTTTCTTT. Translated: CASSVTTNTEAFF. Based on the CDR3 plus reference TRBV9 and TRBJ1-1, the full variable domain is DSGVTQTPKHLITATGQRVTLRCSPRSGDLSVYWYQQSLDQGLQFLIQYYNGEERAKGNILERFSAQQFPDLHSELNLSSLELGDSALYFCASSVTTNTEAFFGQGTRLTVV.

The rearrangement links TRBV6-5 to TRBJ1-2, with 7 bases aligning to TRBD1. V lost 7 bases to trimming and J lost 4 bases; unmatched junction nucleotides: 9. The germline V gene encodes CDR1 MNHEY and CDR2 SVGAGI. CDR3 length equals 14 residues. CDR3 protein: CASTSLGGGYGYTF. The CDR3 DNA follows: TGTGCCAGCACCTCTCTAGGGGGCGGCTATGGCTACACCTTC.

The gene calls are TRBV27 and TRBJ2-5; TRBD1 agrees at 7 bases. Looked up from germline, CDR1 is MNHEY and CDR2 is SMNVEV (reference sequence). The trim removed 8 bases at V and 7 bases at J, leaving 13 bases unmatched. The CDR3 length is 14 residues. The CDR3 spells CASADTGAGGTQYF. For the CDR3, the DNA is TGTGCCAGCGCTGATACAGGGGCTGGGGGGACCCAGTACTTC.

As concerns this clone: One end of the junction fails to match germline, which may point to a read error. V gene TRBV7-7 combines with J gene TRBJ2-5; D perhaps matches TRBD2 (5 bases). The CDR3 length is 15 residues. Looked up from germline, CDR1 is SSHAT and CDR2 is FNYEAQ (reference sequence). The CDR3 nucleotides read TGTGCTAGCAGCTTAGTATCGGGTGAGGGAGAGACCCAGTACTTC. The encoded protein is CASSLVSGEGETQYF.

The gene calls are TRBV5-6 and TRBJ2-1; D is ambiguous. This CDR3 has 13 residues. Trimming cost V 0 bases and J 6 bases, with 7 bases left between them. Per germline, CDR1 SGHDT and CDR2 YYEEEE. Here the CDR3 DNA reads TGTGCCAGCAGCTTGGTGCTTAGCAATGAGCAGTTCTTC. Translation gives CASSLVLSNEQFF.

This sequence joins TRBV2 and TRBJ2-1, with D perhaps matching TRBD1 or TRBD2 (7 bases each). The germline CDR1 and CDR2 sequences are SNHLY and FYNNEI. The CDR3 totals 15 residues. Trimming pared 1 base from V and 6 bases from J, leaving 13 bases between. The DNA for the CDR3 is TGTGCCAGCAGTGAAGAAGGGAGGGGGCCCAATGAGCAGTTCTTC. It codes for CASSEEGRGPNEQFF. The variable domain in full, completed from reference TRBV2 and TRBJ2-1, reads EPEVTQTPSHQVTQMGQEVILRCVPISNHLYFYWYRQILGQKVEFLVSFYNNEISEKSEIFDDQFSVERPDGSNFTLKIRSTKLEDSAMYFCASSEEGRGPNEQFFGPGTRLTVL.

This clone was seen once. The chain carries TRBV18 and TRBJ2-5; 9 bases align to TRBD1. The germline V gene has CDR1 KGHSH and CDR2 LQKENI. V lost 2 bases to trimming and J lost 5 bases; unmatched junction nucleotides: 21. This CDR3 is built from 20 residues. CDR3 region: CASSPSLGRTAGQGWETQYF. DNA of the CDR3: TGTGCCAGCTCACCATCGTTAGGGAGAACAGCGGGACAGGGTTGGGAGACCCAGTACTTC.

The chain uses TRBV5-1 and TRBJ1-2; no clear D gene. V lost 1 base and J lost 3, with 7 bases in between. The CDR3 runs to 13 residues. Germline V gives CDR1 SGHRS, CDR2 YFSETQ. The chain's CDR3 is CASSLNGDYGYTF. The DNA for the CDR3 is TGCGCCAGCAGCTTGAATGGGGACTATGGCTACACCTTC.

J is TRBJ2-7 and V is TRBV4-3; maybe TRBD2 (5 bases). Between the trimmed V and J ends, which lost 1 base and 4 bases, there was a span of 11 bases. The CDR3 covers 14 residues. CDR1 LGHNA and CDR2 YSLEER come from the germline V gene. CDR3 nucleotide sequence: TGCGCCAGCAGCCAAGGGATAGGGAGATACGAGCAGTACTTC. The encoded protein is CASSQGIGRYEQYF.

The V and J genes are TRBV9 and TRBJ2-2; D gene uncertain. Germline CDR1 and CDR2: SGDLS and YYNGEE. This CDR3 is built from 17 residues. Trimming took 1 base from V and 0 from J, leaving 13 bases between them. The CDR3 sequence: CASSVRFGHANTGELFF. The CDR3 nucleotides read TGTGCCAGCAGCGTAAGGTTTGGGCACGCGAACACCGGGGAGCTGTTTTTT.

The V call is TRBV5-6, the J call TRBJ2-3, with D unclear. Germline loops: CDR1 SGHDT, CDR2 YYEEEE. The CDR3 is made up of 16 amino acids. Deletions cut 0 bases from V and 0 bases from J, with 11 bases between. In DNA, the CDR3 is TGTGCCAGCAGCTTGGGGAAGAAGGGTAGCACAGATACGCAGTATTTT. The encoded protein is CASSLGKKGSTDTQYF. The full variable domain, with the rest looked up from reference TRBV5-6 and TRBJ2-3, is DAGVTQSPTHLIKTRGQQVTLRCSPKSGHDTVSWYQQALGQGPQFIFQYYEEEERQRGNFPDRFSGHQFPNYSSELNVNALLLGDSALYLCASSLGKKGSTDTQYFGPGTRLTVL.

This CDR3 is CASSMRTSTDTQYF. DNA for the CDR3: TGTGCCAGTAGTATGAGGACTAGCACAGATACGCAGTATTTT. The V call is TRBV19, the J call TRBJ2-3, with D possibly TRBD2 on 5 matching bases. The CDR3 runs to 14 residues. Trimming cost V 3 bases and J 0 bases, with 7 bases left between them. In germline, CDR1 is LNHDA, CDR2 SQIVND (reference sequence).

V is TRBV29-1 and J is TRBJ2-3; 8 bases map to TRBD1. Germline loops: CDR1 SQVTM, CDR2 ANQGSEA. V was clipped by 5 bases and J by 4 bases; unmatched bases: 5. The CDR3 is made up of 13 amino acids. In DNA, the CDR3 is TGCAGCGTTCGACAGGGGCGGCCAGATACGCAGTATTTT. Residues: CSVRQGRPDTQYF.

This clone was observed once. The V and J genes are TRBV10-3 and TRBJ2-4; 8 bases line up with TRBD1. The germline CDR1 and CDR2 sequences are ENHRY and SYGVKD. The CDR3 spans 15 residues. V lost 0 bases and J lost 5; bases outside the gene matches: 3. CDR3 residues: CAISESGQGENIQYF. The CDR3 DNA follows: TGTGCCATCAGTGAGTCCGGACAGGGAGAAAACATTCAGTACTTC.

This chain connects TRBV7-2 to TRBJ2-3; D is possibly TRBD2 (5 bases). Germline CDR1 is SGHTA and CDR2 is FQGNSA. CDR3 size: 15 residues. Trimming pared 1 base from V and 1 base from J, leaving 9 bases between. The CDR3 loop reads CASSLGWRGTDTQYF. CDR3 coding DNA: TGTGCCAGCAGCTTAGGGTGGCGGGGCACAGATACGCAGTATTTT.

As DNA, the CDR3 is TGCGCCAGCAGCTACTTAACTAGCGACCGAGAGACCCAGTACTTC. Encoded protein: CASSYLTSDRETQYF. This chain connects TRBV5-1 to TRBJ2-5; 7 nucleotides match TRBD2. Losses at the gene ends were 3 bases for V and 4 bases for J; bases not matched to a gene: 9. Germline CDR1 SGHRS, CDR2 YFSETQ. The CDR3 spans 15 residues.

The chain links TRBV11-3 to TRBJ1-4; 7 nucleotides align to TRBD1. The CDR3 has 14 residues. V shed 4 bases and J 4 bases; nucleotides not matched to a gene: 3. Per germline, CDR1 SGHNT and CDR2 YENEEA. CDR3 sequence (DNA): TGTGCCAGCAGCTGGGGACAGAATAATGAAAAACTGTTTTTT. Translated: CASSWGQNNEKLFF.

CDR3 protein: CASRSRMTGANTEAFF. CDR3 coding DNA: TGTGCCAGTAGATCACGCATGACAGGGGCCAACACTGAAGCTTTCTTT. This sequence joins TRBV19 and TRBJ1-1, with 8 positions matching TRBD1. Germline CDR1 reads LNHDA; CDR2 reads SQIVND (reference sequence). This CDR3 contains 16 residues. V shed 6 bases, J shed 2 bases, and the junction held 11 bases outside the gene matches.

J is TRBJ2-5 and V is TRBV7-2; 9 nucleotides agree with TRBD1. V was clipped by 6 bases and J by 4 bases; unmatched bases: 3. CDR3 length equals 13 residues. The germline CDR1 and CDR2 sequences are SGHTA and FQGNSA. The DNA of the CDR3 is TGTGCCAGCAGAACAGGGGGCGCAGAGACCCAGTACTTC. It is translated as CASRTGGAETQYF.